This passage covers 16 T cell receptor beta chains from one sample sequenced in a study of metastatic and nonmetastatic thyroid tumors. TCRdb called clones again from the PCR reads with MiXCR. The table includes about 16,000 clones, around 12% detected once. Every patient underwent thyroid surgery untreated. Sequencing input: tumor tissue. The receptors come from a female donor with papillary thyroid cancer or a benign thyroid nodule (not recorded which). Some clones in this sample may be carry-over from other donors' samples.

This clone came up many times. Additional DNA sequences in this sample encode the identical CDR3. The rearrangement links TRBV5-1 to TRBJ1-2; D possibly corresponds to TRBD1 (5 bases). Trimming shortened V by 1 base and J by 0 bases, and 16 bases separated the two germline ends. Germline CDR1 SGHRS, CDR2 YFSETQ. CDR3 length equals 17 residues. CDR3 bases: TGCGCCAGCAGCTTGTACTTCAGGGCCGAACCTAACTATGGCTACACCTTC. It specifies CASSLYFRAEPNYGYTF.

This chain connects TRBV6-1 to TRBJ2-7; 9 bases map to TRBD1. Losses at the gene ends were 6 bases for V and 0 bases for J; bases not matched to a gene: 3. The CDR3 extends over 14 amino acids. Per germline, CDR1 MNHNS and CDR2 SASEGT. CDR3 in DNA: TGTGCCAGCAGCAAACAGGGGGCCTCCTACGAGCAGTACTTC. Translated: CASSKQGASYEQYF.

Sample share makes this clone medium-sized. V and J are TRBV12-3 or TRBV12-4 and TRBJ2-2; D is perhaps TRBD1 (5 bases). CDR3 length: 15 amino acids. V lost 6 bases to trimming and J lost 6 bases, with 17 bases between them. The CDR3 is CASRFLGVGSGELFF. Here the CDR3 DNA reads TGTGCCAGCAGATTTTTAGGGGTGGGGTCCGGGGAGCTGTTTTTT.

This clone was observed many times. V gene TRBV6-1 combines with J gene TRBJ2-4; TRBD2 is a possible D gene (6 bases). Germline V gene lookup returns CDR1 MNHNS and CDR2 SASEGT. CDR3 length equals 16 residues. V was shortened by 5 bases and J by 0 bases, with 14 bases between the two germline ends. The CDR3 protein is CASSFPGGKAKNIQYF. CDR3 coding DNA: TGTGCCAGCAGTTTCCCGGGCGGGAAAGCCAAAAACATTCAGTACTTC.

There are many counts of this clone. This rearrangement joins TRBV6-2 or TRBV6-3 to TRBJ1-1, with 7 bases lining up with TRBD1. There are 16 residues in the CDR3. Germline V CDR1 and CDR2: MNHEY, SVGEGT. The junction had 11 bases not matched to a gene; V was cut back by 0 bases and J by 7 bases. The CDR3 region is CASSYSDRAKPDEAFF. The CDR3 region has the DNA TGTGCCAGCAGTTACTCCGACAGGGCCAAACCCGATGAAGCTTTCTTT.

Remarks on this clone: A much bigger clone sits one base away, suggesting this may be a read error. The chain joins TRBV5-1 to TRBJ2-5; 7 positions match TRBD1. This CDR3 has 17 residues. Losses at the gene ends were 3 bases for V and 5 bases for J; bases not matched to a gene: 16. Germline V gene data show CDR1 as SGHRS and CDR2 as YFSETQ. The CDR3 DNA sequence: TGCGCCAGCAGCTGGGGGACAGTGGCGTTCGAAGGCGAGACCCAGTACTTC. Translation: CASSWGTVAFEGETQYF.

This clone is classed as medium-sized. This rearrangement joins TRBV2 to TRBJ2-7, with D perhaps matching TRBD2 (5 bases). CDR1 and CDR2 (germline): SNHLY, FYNNEI. Deletions cut 4 bases from V and 5 bases from J, with 6 bases between. This CDR3 region has 11 residues. The CDR3 sequence: CASSGGHEQYF. DNA for the CDR3: TGTGCCAGCAGTGGAGGGCACGAGCAGTACTTC.

This clone was detected many times. The chain carries TRBV5-4 and TRBJ2-5; 11 bases match TRBD2. Trimming cost V 3 bases and J 2 bases; bases outside gene matches: 9. In germline, CDR1 is SGHNT, CDR2 YYREEE (reference sequence). The CDR3 loop spans 17 amino acids. The CDR3 sequence: CASSSGGSSGGQETQYF. The CDR3 DNA is TGTGCCAGCAGCTCAGGCGGGTCTAGCGGGGGGCAAGAGACCCAGTACTTC. The whole variable domain, remainder taken from reference TRBV5-4 and TRBJ2-5, is ETGVTQSPTHLIKTRGQQVTLRCSSQSGHNTVSWYQQALGQGPQFIFQYYREEENGRGNFPPRFSGLQFPNYSSELNVNALELDDSALYLCASSSGGSSGGQETQYFGPGTRLLVL.

This clone showed up many times. V and J are TRBV18 and TRBJ2-6; no clear D gene. Trimming took off 4 bases at V and 4 bases at J, with 8 bases between the two ends. The CDR3 is made up of 14 amino acids. Germline V CDR1 and CDR2: KGHSH, LQKENI. CDR3 region: CASSLLGGANVLTF. As DNA, the CDR3 is TGTGCCAGCTCACTTCTCGGGGGGGCCAACGTCCTGACTTTC.

This clone was detected many times. The chain uses TRBV5-5 and TRBJ1-3, with 7 bases lining up with TRBD1. The V and J ends lost 2 bases and 0 bases, in that order; junction bases with no gene match: 8. The V gene's germline CDR1 is SGHKS and CDR2 YYEKEE (reference sequence). This CDR3 comprises 17 residues. CDR3 bases: TGTGCCAGCAGCTTCCACCCGGACAGGAGCTCTGGAAACACCATATATTTT. Translated: CASSFHPDRSSGNTIYF.

This clone was picked up many times. V is TRBV19 and J is TRBJ2-1; D unresolved. CDR3 length: 15 amino acids. With 6 bases removed from V and 0 bases from J, the gap between germline ends came to 12 bases. Germline V gives CDR1 LNHDA, CDR2 SQIVND (reference sequence). In nucleotides, the CDR3 is TGTGCCAGTAGGGCCTTTGACAACTCCTACAATGAGCAGTTCTTC. Amino acid sequence: CASRAFDNSYNEQFF.

This clone was counted ten times or more. This chain connects TRBV7-3 to TRBJ2-3; D is possibly TRBD1 (6 bases). The CDR3 has 15 amino acids. Germline loops: CDR1 SGHTA, CDR2 FQGTGA. Trimming removed 3 bases at V and 4 bases at J, with 14 bases between. In DNA form, the CDR3 reads TGTGCCAGCAGCTTGAACCAAAGGGGGTCAGATACGCAGTATTTT. It is translated as CASSLNQRGSDTQYF.

This clone was recorded a few times. The chain combines TRBV6-1 with TRBJ1-1; 7 nucleotides align to TRBD1. In germline, CDR1 is MNHNS, CDR2 SASEGT. V was clipped by 11 bases and J by 5 bases; unmatched bases: 8. This CDR3 contains 12 residues. The CDR3 sequence is CAGSDRATEAFF. CDR3 sequence (DNA): TGTGCCGGCTCAGACAGGGCGACTGAAGCTTTCTTT.

By sample share, this clone is medium-sized. CDR3 coding DNA: TGTGCCAGCAGCTTAGGTCGGGACACTGAAGCTTTCTTT. It codes for CASSLGRDTEAFF. This chain links TRBV11-3 with TRBJ1-1; D is unclear. This CDR3 comprises 13 residues. V was cut by 1 base and J by 3 bases, with 6 bases left in between. The germline V gene has CDR1 SGHNT and CDR2 YENEEA.

This clone was detected ten times or more. The J gene is TRBJ1-2, the V gene TRBV29-1; D might be TRBD1 (5 bases). CDR1 is SQVTM, CDR2 ANQGSEA, per germline. The CDR3 covers 16 residues. V was clipped by 1 base and J by 6 bases, with 21 bases between them. The CDR3 spells CSVEADTGGINNGYTF. Here the CDR3 DNA reads TGCAGCGTTGAAGCGGACACAGGAGGGATTAATAATGGCTACACCTTC. Combining the CDR3 with reference TRBV29-1 and TRBJ1-2 gives the whole variable domain SAVISQKPSRDICQRGTSLTIQCQVDSQVTMMFWYRQQPGQSLTLIATANQGSEATYESGFVIDKFPISRPNLTFSTLTVSNMSPEDSSIYLCSVEADTGGINNGYTFGSGTRLTVV.

This clone was seen repeatedly, ten times or more. This chain joins TRBV28 and TRBJ2-7, with 7 positions matching TRBD1. The germline gives CDR1 MDHEN, CDR2 SYDVKM. This CDR3 contains 15 residues. The junction had 13 bases not matched to a gene; V was cut back by 6 bases and J by 5 bases. The CDR3 sequence is CASSSPGQAGHEQYF. DNA for the CDR3: TGTGCCAGCAGCTCCCCCGGACAGGCCGGCCACGAGCAGTACTTC.